This note documents a single T cell receptor (beta chain) sequence. Antigen specificity is unknown. The TCR beta profiling, which covered VDJ combination and CDR3 sequence, was carried out using genomic DNA as the template. TCRdb called the reads again in MiXCR, with one record for every CDR3 protein. Of about 180,000 distinct CDR3 sequences in the sample, less than 55% are singletons; the top ten hold under 3.5%. Trimming left V 6 bases short and J 10 bases short, with 17 bases between. Germline V gene lookup returns CDR1 KGHDR and CDR2 SFDVKD. The CDR3 spans 14 residues. This sample was included in a study of CD8+CD57+ T cells in acquired aplastic anemia. In the study overall: Sorted CD4+ and CD8+ cells yielded 3.2 ug of DNA on average. Findings of the study overall: The same twenty-nine CD8+ CDR3 sequences occurred in patients and in controls.

The V and J genes are TRBV24-1 and TRBJ2-2; D is unresolved. This TCR was sampled from a human donor in good health. Sequenced: sorted CD4+, CD8+, or CD8+CD57+ T cells (not recorded which) from PBMCs. CDR3 sequence: CATSKPGPEKELFF. The CDR3 DNA is TGTGCCACCAGTAAACCGGGCCCTGAGAAGGAGCTGTTTTTT.